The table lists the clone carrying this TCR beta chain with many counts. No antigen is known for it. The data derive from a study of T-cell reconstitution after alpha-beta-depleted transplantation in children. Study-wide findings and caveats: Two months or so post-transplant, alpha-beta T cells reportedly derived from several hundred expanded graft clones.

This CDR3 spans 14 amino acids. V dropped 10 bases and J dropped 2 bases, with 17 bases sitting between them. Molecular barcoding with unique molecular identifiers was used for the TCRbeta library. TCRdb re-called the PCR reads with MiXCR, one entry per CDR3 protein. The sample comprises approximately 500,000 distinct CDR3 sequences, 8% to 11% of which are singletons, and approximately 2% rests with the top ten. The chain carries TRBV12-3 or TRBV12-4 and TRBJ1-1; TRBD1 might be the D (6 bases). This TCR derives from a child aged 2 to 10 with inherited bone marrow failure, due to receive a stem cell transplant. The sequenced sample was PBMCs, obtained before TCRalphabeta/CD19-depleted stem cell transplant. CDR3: CATYSPDSNTEAFF. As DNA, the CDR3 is TGTGCCACCTATTCCCCGGACAGTAACACTGAAGCTTTCTTT.